This TCR beta chain was documented in a study of blood T cell repertoires in COVID-19. On the study more broadly: Collection of acute and convalescent COVID-19 samples took place in the United States, Italy and Spain. PBMCs, B-cell-depleted T cells, or T cells were the source of the cDNA or gDNA that made up the material.

Original data processing: Reference gene primer amplification gave estimated nucleated cell counts. Produced via immunoSEQ multiplex PCR; TCRdb's table is partial and in-frame only. V, J and clone size are taken as reported in that table, and D and trimming were inferred from the DNA itself. This sample has tens of thousands of clones, with approximately 84% found just once. The length of the CDR3 is 13 residues. V lost 0 bases and J 7 bases, leaving 9 bases between the germline ends. Germline V gene data show CDR1 as MNHEY and CDR2 as SVGAGI. The clonotype comes from a man aged 40-49 years with acute or convalescent COVID-19. The sample taken for sequencing was peripheral blood. This chain uses TRBV6-5 with TRBJ1-1; weak D call: TRBD1 (5 bases). Here the CDR3 reads CASSYSWGGEAFF. CDR3 bases: TGTGCCAGCAGTTACTCATGGGGGGGTGAAGCTTTCTTT.